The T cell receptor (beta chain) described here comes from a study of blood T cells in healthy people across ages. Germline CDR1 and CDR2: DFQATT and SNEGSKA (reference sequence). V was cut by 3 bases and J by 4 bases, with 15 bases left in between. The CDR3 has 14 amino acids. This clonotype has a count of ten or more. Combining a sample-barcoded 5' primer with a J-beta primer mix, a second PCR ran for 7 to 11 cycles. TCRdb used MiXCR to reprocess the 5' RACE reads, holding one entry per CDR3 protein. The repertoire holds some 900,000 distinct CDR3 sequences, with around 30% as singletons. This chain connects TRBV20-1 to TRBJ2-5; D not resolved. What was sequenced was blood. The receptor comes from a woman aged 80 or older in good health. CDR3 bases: TGCAGTGCTAGGGCCTGGGATATCGGAGAGACCCAGTACTTC. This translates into CSARAWDIGETQYF.